This T cell receptor beta chain emerged from a study of blood T cell repertoires in COVID-19. For the study at large: T cells, B-cell-depleted T cells, or PBMCs provided the cDNA or gDNA that served as material.

In the study's own analysis: Reference gene primer amplification in the assay estimated nucleated cell counts. The protocol was immunoSEQ multiplex PCR, while the TCRdb copy is restricted to in-frame clones and leaves out a portion. The DNA gave D and trimming, while V, J and clone size come from that table. Altogether approximately 210,000 clones are present, roughly 81% being singletons, with the ten largest covering 5.1%. The CDR3 length is 19 residues. V lost 6 bases and J lost 6, with 27 bases in between. CDR1 is MDHEN, CDR2 SYDVKM, per germline. This clone was seen more than once but under ten times.

This sequence originates from a woman between 65 and 79 years old with active or convalescent COVID-19. This rearrangement joins TRBV28 to TRBJ2-6; possibly TRBD2 for D (6 bases). The material sequenced was peripheral blood. CDR3 nucleotides: TGTGCCAGCAGAACCCGTGGAGGGCCCCCGGCTCTGTCGGCCAACGTCCTGACTTTC. This codes for CASRTRGGPPALSANVLTF.